Below are 11 T cell receptor beta chains sequenced from a single sample in a study of T cell responses to AZD1222 COVID-19 vaccine. Assay used: immunoSEQ multiplex PCR; TCRdb lists only in-frame clones, some missing. The sample has roughly 150,000 clones, 91% seen once. The starting material was peripheral blood, obtained 28 days after the second AZD1222 dose. These receptors came from an adult who received the AZD1222 COVID-19 vaccine.

Note on this clone: In the same sample, other DNA sequences code for this CDR3. The gene calls are TRBV19 and TRBJ1-1; D is undetermined. CDR3 length equals 11 residues. V gave up 3 bases and J gave up 6 bases, with 5 bases separating them. CDR1 and CDR2 (germline): LNHDA, SQIVND (reference sequence). The CDR3 bases are TGTGCCAGTAGTATCTTCGCTGAAGCTTTCTTT. Translated, it gives CASSIFAEAFF.

The chain employs TRBV4-3 and TRBJ2-7, with D uncertain. The ends were cut back, 0 bases at V and 3 bases at J, with 9 bases in the middle. The CDR3 totals 14 residues. Germline V gene data show CDR1 as LGHNA and CDR2 as YSLEER. For the CDR3, the DNA is TGCGCCAGCAGCCAAGACCTGTGGGACTACGAGCAGTACTTC. As protein: CASSQDLWDYEQYF.

The CDR3 coding sequence is TGTGCCACCAGCTCTTGGACTAGCGGGAACCAAGAGACCCAGTACTTC. Translation gives CATSSWTSGNQETQYF. The chain is built from TRBV15 and TRBJ2-5, with TRBD2 identical over 12 bases. CDR1 LNHNV and CDR2 YYDKDF come from the germline V gene (reference sequence). J was trimmed by 0 bases and V by 5 bases; bases with no gene match: 4. This CDR3 is 16 amino acids long.

The V and J genes are TRBV4-3 and TRBJ2-7, with 7 bases identical to TRBD1. Germline V gene sequence: CDR1 LGHNA, CDR2 YSLEER. Trimming at V came to 3 bases and at J to 0 bases, leaving 5 bases not matched to a gene. This CDR3 is 15 amino acids long. The CDR3 bases are TGCGCCAGCAGCCAGTGGGACAGAACCTCCTACGAGCAGTACTTC. Amino acid sequence: CASSQWDRTSYEQYF.

The V and J genes are TRBV30 and TRBJ1-4; 10 bases match TRBD1. Trimming cost V 0 bases and J 0 bases; bases outside gene matches: 4. The CDR3 totals 17 residues. Germline V lookup: CDR1 GTSNPN, CDR2 SVGIG (reference sequence). The CDR3 here is CAWSVGQGGPTNEKLFF. The CDR3 DNA reads TGTGCCTGGAGTGTTGGACAGGGGGGTCCAACTAATGAAAAACTGTTTTTT.

The V call is TRBV7-9, the J call TRBJ1-3; 11 bases agree with TRBD1. The CDR3 has 15 residues. The J segment lost 2 bases and the V segment lost 6 bases, leaving 3 bases of the junction unmatched. Germline-derived CDR1 and CDR2 are SEHNR and FQNEAQ (reference sequence). CDR3 coding DNA: TGTGCCAGCAGAGGGACAGGGGGGACTGGAAACACCATATATTTT. Protein: CASRGTGGTGNTIYF.

The rearrangement joins TRBV19 to TRBJ1-2; D not resolved. The CDR3 length is 15 residues. Trimming cost V 6 bases and J 5 bases, with 19 bases left between them. Germline V lookup: CDR1 LNHDA, CDR2 SQIVND (reference sequence). DNA of the CDR3: TGTGCCAGTAGGGGCCCACCGGACGACCGATATGGCTACACCTTC. The encoded protein is CASRGPPDDRYGYTF. The full variable domain, its missing parts supplied by reference TRBV19 and TRBJ1-2, is DGGITQSPKYLFRKEGQNVTLSCEQNLNHDAMYWYRQDPGQGLRLIYYSQIVNDFQKGDIAEGYSVSREKKESFPLTVTSAQKNPTAFYLCASRGPPDDRYGYTFGSGTRLTVV.

This chain links TRBV7-3 with TRBJ2-3, with D tentatively TRBD1 or TRBD2 (5 bases each). This CDR3 is built from 13 residues. The V end was cut by 3 bases, the J end by 2 bases, with 6 bases between. Per the germline V gene, CDR1 is SGHTA and CDR2 is FQGTGA. The CDR3 bases are TGTGCCAGCAGCTTCGGGACCACAGATACGCAGTATTTT. It is translated as CASSFGTTDTQYF.

V gene TRBV7-2 combines with J gene TRBJ2-1; TRBD2 matches 11 bases. V shed 2 bases and J 1 base; nucleotides not matched to a gene: 10. There are 19 residues in the CDR3. Germline assignment: CDR1 SGHTA and CDR2 FQGNSA. The CDR3 loop reads CASSLRLGSGRVSYNEQFF. In nucleotides, the CDR3 is TGTGCCAGCAGCTTACGGCTGGGTAGCGGGAGGGTTTCCTACAATGAGCAGTTCTTC.

The chain combines TRBV9 with TRBJ2-3; no definite D call. The germline V gene encodes CDR1 SGDLS and CDR2 YYNGEE. This CDR3 region has 14 residues. The V end lost 1 base, the J end lost 5 bases, and 11 bases lay between the germline ends. This chain's CDR3 is CASSVSGKLDTQYF. CDR3 bases: TGTGCCAGCAGCGTAAGTGGGAAGCTAGATACGCAGTATTTT.

The chain couples TRBV11-3 to TRBJ2-7; 11 bases map to TRBD1. V gave up 4 bases and J gave up 4 bases; unmatched junction bases: 9. The CDR3 extends over 16 amino acids. Germline V lookup: CDR1 SGHNT, CDR2 YENEEA. CDR3 amino acids: CASSSRRGTGGYEQYF. As DNA, the CDR3 is TGTGCCAGCAGCTCCAGGCGGGGGACAGGGGGGTACGAGCAGTACTTC.